This T cell receptor beta chain was found in a study of post-analysis software for immune sequencing data. General study points: Among roughly 5 TRBV segments more frequent in patients than controls were TRBV5-6, TRBV5-1 and TRBV20-1.

The CDR3 has 14 residues. V trimming: 4 bases; J trimming: 7 bases; junction bases outside the gene matches: 10. The germline CDR1 and CDR2 sequences are SGHRS and YFSETQ. This clonotype has a handful of counts. The antigen is undetermined. TCR beta cDNA libraries included unique molecular identifiers. MiXCR was run by TCRdb on the PCR reads, yielding one entry per CDR3 protein. The data contain under 200,000 distinct CDR3 sequences, 29% of them singletons. Input material: blood. This TCR was sampled from a girl under 18 with multiple sclerosis. The rearrangement uses TRBV5-1 and TRBJ2-7; 8 positions match TRBD1. CDR3 region: CASSKGQGVWEQYF. The CDR3 DNA reads as TGCGCCAGCAGCAAAGGACAGGGAGTGTGGGAGCAGTACTTC.